This T cell receptor (beta chain) was profiled in a study of T cell changes during pregnancy in multiple sclerosis. TCRdb keeps only in-frame clones here, not all; method: immunoSEQ multiplex PCR. This sample has 55,000 to 70,000 clones, with around nine tenths found just once. Germline V gene sequence: CDR1 LNHDA, CDR2 SQIVND (reference sequence). Trimming took off 6 bases at V and 3 bases at J, with 14 bases between the two ends. This CDR3 has 15 amino acids. This receptor was taken from a female donor in good health, enrolled as a control in a pregnancy study. The chain carries TRBV19 and TRBJ1-4; a possible D gene is TRBD1 (6 bases). The sequencing here drew on peripheral blood, taken in the first trimester of pregnancy. The CDR3 sequence: CASRGTPGPNEKLFF. The CDR3, as DNA: TGTGCCAGTAGAGGGACACCCGGACCTAATGAAAAACTGTTTTTT.